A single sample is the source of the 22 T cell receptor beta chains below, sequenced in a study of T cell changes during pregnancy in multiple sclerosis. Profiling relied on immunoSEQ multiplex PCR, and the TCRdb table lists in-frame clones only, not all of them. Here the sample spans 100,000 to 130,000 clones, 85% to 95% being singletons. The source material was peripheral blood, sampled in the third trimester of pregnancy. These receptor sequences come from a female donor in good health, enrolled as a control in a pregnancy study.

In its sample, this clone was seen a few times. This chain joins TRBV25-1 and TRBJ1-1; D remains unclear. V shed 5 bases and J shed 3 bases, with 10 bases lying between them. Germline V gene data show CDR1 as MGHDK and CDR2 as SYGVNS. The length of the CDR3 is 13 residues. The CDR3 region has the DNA TGTGCCAGCAGTTCTCGCGGGGACACTGAAGCTTTCTTT. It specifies CASSSRGDTEAFF.

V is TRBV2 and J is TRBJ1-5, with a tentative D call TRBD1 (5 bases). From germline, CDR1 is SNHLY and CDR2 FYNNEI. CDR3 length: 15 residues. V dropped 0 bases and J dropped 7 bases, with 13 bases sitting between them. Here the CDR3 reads CASSEALTAKQPQHF. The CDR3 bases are TGTGCCAGCAGTGAAGCGCTGACAGCCAAGCAGCCCCAGCATTTT.

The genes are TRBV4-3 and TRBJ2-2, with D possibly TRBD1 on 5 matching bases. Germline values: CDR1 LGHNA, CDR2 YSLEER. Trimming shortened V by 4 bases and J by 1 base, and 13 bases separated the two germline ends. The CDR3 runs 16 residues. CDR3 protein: CASSRHKTGNTGELFF. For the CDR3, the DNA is TGCGCCAGCAGCCGCCATAAAACAGGGAACACCGGGGAGCTGTTTTTT.

The DNA for the CDR3 is TGTGCCAGCAGCTTAGGTCCAGGGGGTGTGTCTGGAAACACCATATATTTT. This encodes CASSLGPGGVSGNTIYF. This chain joins TRBV7-8 and TRBJ1-3; TRBD1 aligns across 7 bases. Germline CDR1 SGHVS, CDR2 FQNEAQ. V lost 1 base, J lost 1 base, and 7 bases stayed unmatched. The CDR3 covers 17 residues.

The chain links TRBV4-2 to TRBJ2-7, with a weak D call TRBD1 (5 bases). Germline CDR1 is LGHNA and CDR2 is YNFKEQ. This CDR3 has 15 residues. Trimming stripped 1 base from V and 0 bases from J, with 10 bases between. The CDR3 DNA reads TGTGCCAGCAGCCAAGTGTTAACAGGCTCCTACGAGCAGTACTTC. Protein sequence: CASSQVLTGSYEQYF.

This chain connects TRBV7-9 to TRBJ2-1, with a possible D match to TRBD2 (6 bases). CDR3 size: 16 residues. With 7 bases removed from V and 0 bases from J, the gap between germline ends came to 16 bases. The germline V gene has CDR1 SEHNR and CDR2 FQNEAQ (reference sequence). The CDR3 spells CASTHSGRGSYNEQFF. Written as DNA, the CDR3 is TGTGCCAGCACTCATTCCGGGCGGGGCTCCTACAATGAGCAGTTCTTC.

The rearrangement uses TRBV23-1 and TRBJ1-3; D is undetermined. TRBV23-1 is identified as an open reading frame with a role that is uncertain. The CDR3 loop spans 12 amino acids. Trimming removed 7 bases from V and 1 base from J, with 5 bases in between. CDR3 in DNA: TGCGCCAGCATCCCGTCTGGAAACACCATATATTTT. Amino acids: CASIPSGNTIYF.

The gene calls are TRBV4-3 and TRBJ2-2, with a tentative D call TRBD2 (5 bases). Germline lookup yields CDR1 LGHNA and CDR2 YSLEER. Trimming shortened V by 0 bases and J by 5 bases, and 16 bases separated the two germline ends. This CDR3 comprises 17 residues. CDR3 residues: CASSQEVAGPLTGELFF. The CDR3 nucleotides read TGCGCCAGCAGCCAAGAAGTCGCGGGTCCACTTACCGGGGAGCTGTTTTTT.

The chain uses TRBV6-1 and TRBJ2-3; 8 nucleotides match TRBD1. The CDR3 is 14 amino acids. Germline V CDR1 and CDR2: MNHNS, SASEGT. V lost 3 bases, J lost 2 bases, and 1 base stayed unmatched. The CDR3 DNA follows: TGTGCCAGCAGTGAGGACAGGGTCACAGATACGCAGTATTTT. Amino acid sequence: CASSEDRVTDTQYF.

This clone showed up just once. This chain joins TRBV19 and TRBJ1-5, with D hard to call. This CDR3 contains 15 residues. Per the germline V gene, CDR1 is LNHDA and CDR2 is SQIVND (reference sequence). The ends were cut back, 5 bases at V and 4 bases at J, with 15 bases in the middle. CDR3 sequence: CASSPVAAGNQPQHF. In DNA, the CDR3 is TGTGCCAGTAGTCCCGTCGCGGCTGGGAATCAGCCCCAGCATTTT. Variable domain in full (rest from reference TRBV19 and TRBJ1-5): DGGITQSPKYLFRKEGQNVTLSCEQNLNHDAMYWYRQDPGQGLRLIYYSQIVNDFQKGDIAEGYSVSREKKESFPLTVTSAQKNPTAFYLCASSPVAAGNQPQHFGDGTRLSIL.

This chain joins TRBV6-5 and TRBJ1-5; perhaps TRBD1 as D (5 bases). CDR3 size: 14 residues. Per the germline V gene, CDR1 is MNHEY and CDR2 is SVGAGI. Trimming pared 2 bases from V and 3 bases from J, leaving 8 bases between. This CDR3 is CASSYTGDNQPQHF. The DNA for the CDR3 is TGTGCCAGCAGTTACACGGGGGACAATCAGCCCCAGCATTTT.

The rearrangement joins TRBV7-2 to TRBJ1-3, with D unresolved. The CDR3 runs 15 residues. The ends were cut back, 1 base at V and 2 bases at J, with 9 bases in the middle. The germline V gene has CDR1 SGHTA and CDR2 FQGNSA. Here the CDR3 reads CASSLDGRTGNTIYF. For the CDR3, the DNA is TGTGCCAGCAGCTTAGACGGTCGAACTGGAAACACCATATATTTT.

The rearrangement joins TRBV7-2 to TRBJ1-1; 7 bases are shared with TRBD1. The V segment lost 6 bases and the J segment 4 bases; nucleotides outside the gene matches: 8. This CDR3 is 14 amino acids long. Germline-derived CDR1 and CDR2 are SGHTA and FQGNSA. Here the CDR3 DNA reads TGTGCCAGCAGAAGACAGGGAACGAGCACTGAAGCTTTCTTT. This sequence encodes CASRRQGTSTEAFF.

DNA of the CDR3: TGTGCCATCAGTGAGTCCAGAGGTCCAGATACGCAGTATTTT. Amino acid sequence: CAISESRGPDTQYF. This rearrangement joins TRBV10-3 to TRBJ2-3; D uncertain. CDR3 length: 14 amino acids. Germline V gives CDR1 ENHRY, CDR2 SYGVKD. Trimming left V 0 bases short and J 4 bases short, with 8 bases between.

CDR3 sequence reads: CASSLLTGDNEQFF. For the CDR3, the DNA is TGTGCCAGCAGCCTCCTTACGGGGGACAATGAGCAGTTCTTC. The chain has TRBV27 and TRBJ2-1; D is perhaps TRBD2 (6 bases). The CDR3 has 14 residues. V lost 6 bases to trimming and J lost 5 bases, with 14 bases between them. Germline V gene data show CDR1 as MNHEY and CDR2 as SMNVEV (reference sequence).

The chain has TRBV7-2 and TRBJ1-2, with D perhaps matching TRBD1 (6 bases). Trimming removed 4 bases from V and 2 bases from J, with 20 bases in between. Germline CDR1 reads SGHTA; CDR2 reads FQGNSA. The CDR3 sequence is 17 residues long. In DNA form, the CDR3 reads TGTGCCAGCAGCTCCACCGTGGGGGGGGCAGTCAACTATGGCTACACCTTC. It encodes CASSSTVGGAVNYGYTF.

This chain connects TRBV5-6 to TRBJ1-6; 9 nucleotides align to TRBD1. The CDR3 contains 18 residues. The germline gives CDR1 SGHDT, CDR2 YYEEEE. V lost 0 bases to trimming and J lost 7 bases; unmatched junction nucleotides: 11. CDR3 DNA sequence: TGTGCCAGCAGCTTGGTCGTGGACAGAACAGGGGGCAATTCACCCCTCCACTTT. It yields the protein CASSLVVDRTGGNSPLHF.

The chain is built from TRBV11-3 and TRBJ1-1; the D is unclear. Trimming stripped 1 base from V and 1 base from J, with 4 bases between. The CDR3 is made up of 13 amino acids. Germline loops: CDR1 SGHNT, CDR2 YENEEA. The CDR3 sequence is CASSLAPNTEAFF. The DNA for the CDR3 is TGTGCCAGCAGCTTAGCTCCGAACACTGAAGCTTTCTTT.

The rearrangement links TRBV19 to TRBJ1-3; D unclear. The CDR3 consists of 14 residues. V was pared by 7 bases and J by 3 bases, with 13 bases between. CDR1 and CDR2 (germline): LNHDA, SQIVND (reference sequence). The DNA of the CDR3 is TGTGCCAGTACCTCTGGGCATAGTGGAAACACCATATATTTT. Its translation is CASTSGHSGNTIYF.

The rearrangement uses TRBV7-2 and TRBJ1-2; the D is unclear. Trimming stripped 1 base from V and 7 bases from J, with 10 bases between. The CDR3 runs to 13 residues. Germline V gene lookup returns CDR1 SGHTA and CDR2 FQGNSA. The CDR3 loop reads CASSLGPGSGYTF. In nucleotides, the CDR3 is TGTGCCAGCAGCTTAGGTCCCGGTTCTGGCTACACCTTC.

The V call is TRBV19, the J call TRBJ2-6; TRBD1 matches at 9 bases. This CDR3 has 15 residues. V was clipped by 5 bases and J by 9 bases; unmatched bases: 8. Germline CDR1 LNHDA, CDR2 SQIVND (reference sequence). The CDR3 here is CASSEGQGVDNVLTF. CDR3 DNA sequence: TGTGCCAGTAGTGAGGGACAGGGAGTCGACAACGTCCTGACTTTC.

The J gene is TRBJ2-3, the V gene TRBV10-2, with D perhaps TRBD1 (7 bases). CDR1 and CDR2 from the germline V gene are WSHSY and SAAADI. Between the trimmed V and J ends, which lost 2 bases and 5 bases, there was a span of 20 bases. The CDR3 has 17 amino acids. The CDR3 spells CASSEGLQGLGVDTQYF. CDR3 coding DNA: TGCGCCAGCAGTGAGGGACTACAGGGGCTCGGGGTAGATACGCAGTATTTT.